A single sample gave rise to the 10 T cell receptor beta chains below, sequenced in a study of blood T cells in healthy people across ages. A second about 6 to 11 cycle PCR used barcoded and J-beta primers. TCRdb re-called the 5' RACE reads through MiXCR, storing one row per CDR3 protein. Of 1.5 million to 2 million distinct CDR3 sequences listed, roughly two fifths are singletons. The sequencing input was blood. The receptors originated from a human donor in good health.

The V and J genes are TRBV4-3 and TRBJ2-7; 7 bases are a match to TRBD1. Germline CDR1 and CDR2: LGHNA and YSLEER. The CDR3 runs 17 residues. The junction had 12 bases not matched to a gene; V was cut back by 2 bases and J by 2 bases. CDR3 coding DNA: TGCGCCAGCAGCCAACAATTCGCACAGGGGCGGGCCTACGAGCAGTACTTC. Translation gives CASSQQFAQGRAYEQYF.

In this sample, this clonotype turned up a few times. One junction end does not reproduce the germline sequence, and a read error may be involved. V is TRBV20-1 and J is TRBJ2-1; 10 bases map to TRBD1. CDR1 DFQATT and CDR2 SNEGSKA come from the germline V gene (reference sequence). The CDR3 loop spans 15 amino acids. CDR3 loop: CSAREGTGAYYEQFF. CDR3 bases: TGCAGTGCTCGAGAAGGGACAGGGGCTTACTATGAGCAGTTCTTC.

J is TRBJ2-7 and V is TRBV13, with 7 bases aligning to TRBD1. Germline-derived CDR1 and CDR2 are PRHDT and FYEKMQ (reference sequence). Trimming removed 5 bases from V and 2 bases from J; junction bases left unmatched: 12. The length of the CDR3 is 16 residues. The CDR3 loop reads CASSPTERTGPYEQYF. DNA of the CDR3: TGTGCCAGCAGCCCCACCGAAAGGACAGGTCCCTACGAGCAGTACTTC.

This clonotype has a handful of counts. Written as DNA, the CDR3 is TGCAGTGCGCGGACTACTGGGGCCAACGTCCTGACTTTC. Amino acid sequence: CSARTTGANVLTF. The V gene is TRBV20-1, the J gene TRBJ2-6; D might be TRBD2 (6 bases). Germline V lookup: CDR1 DFQATT, CDR2 SNEGSKA (reference sequence). This CDR3 is 13 amino acids long. Trimming pared 6 bases from V and 2 bases from J, leaving 8 bases between.

A few counts support this clonotype. The CDR3 DNA sequence: TGTGCCAGCAGCCAGCCGGGACAGGGGGATATGGGCTACACCTTC. Translating it yields CASSQPGQGDMGYTF. The chain has TRBV4-2 and TRBJ1-2; 11 nucleotides agree with TRBD1. The CDR3 sequence is 15 residues long. The germline V gene has CDR1 LGHNA and CDR2 YNFKEQ. V was pared by 3 bases and J by 8 bases, with 8 bases of the junction left unmatched.

A few counts support this clonotype. The V call is TRBV7-2, the J call TRBJ1-4; no definite D call. Trimming took 4 bases from V and 0 from J, leaving 9 bases between them. The CDR3 runs to 15 residues. Germline CDR1 reads SGHTA; CDR2 reads FQGNSA. The CDR3 DNA is TGTGCCAGCAGCTCATCAATAGCAACTAATGAAAAACTGTTTTTT. Residues: CASSSSIATNEKLFF.

J is TRBJ2-5 and V is TRBV29-1, with 8 bases identical to TRBD2. The V and J ends lost 8 bases and 5 bases, in that order; junction bases with no gene match: 7. Germline CDR1 reads SQVTM; CDR2 reads ANQGSEA. The CDR3 is 12 amino acids. In DNA, the CDR3 is TGCAGCTCCAAGCGGGGGTTGGAGACCCAGTACTTC. Its translation: CSSKRGLETQYF.

This clonotype occurred a few times. The chain combines TRBV4-1 with TRBJ2-1; TRBD2 is a possible D gene (5 bases). This CDR3 has 12 amino acids. With 7 bases removed from V and 8 bases from J, the gap between germline ends came to 12 bases. The germline V gene has CDR1 MGHRA and CDR2 YSYEKL. CDR3 coding DNA: TGCGCCAGCACCCGGGGTTCTGATGAGCAGTTCTTC. Its translation is CASTRGSDEQFF.

The chain employs TRBV6-5 and TRBJ2-7, with D maybe TRBD1 (6 bases). The CDR3 spans 14 residues. The V and J ends lost 0 bases and 0 bases respectively, with 6 bases between them. Germline V gives CDR1 MNHEY, CDR2 SVGAGI. CDR3 protein: CASSYSGASYEQYF. Written as DNA, the CDR3 is TGTGCCAGCAGTTACTCGGGGGCCTCCTACGAGCAGTACTTC.

This chain links TRBV5-6 with TRBJ2-7, with 7 bases that match TRBD2. This CDR3 comprises 15 residues. Germline V gives CDR1 SGHDT, CDR2 YYEEEE. V lost 0 bases to trimming and J lost 4 bases; unmatched junction nucleotides: 7. CDR3 sequence: CASSLAGGSPYEQYF. CDR3 coding DNA: TGTGCCAGCAGCTTGGCCGGGGGGAGTCCTTACGAGCAGTACTTC.